This section outlines one TCR beta chain sequence together with its context. The data originate from a study of blood T cell repertoires in COVID-19. Study at large: PBMCs, B-cell-depleted T cells, or T cells provided the cDNA or gDNA that made up the material.

Enrollees, roughly 18 to 90 years old, lived in 20 to 25 US areas. Participants were placed into cohorts based on the clinical history they reported. How the authors handled the data: For nucleated cells, counts were estimated from reference gene primer amplification. Libraries were prepared by immunoSEQ multiplex PCR; TCRdb keeps only in-frame clonotypes and omits some of them. V and J calls and clone size are those listed in that table; D and trimming were worked out from the DNA. The sample includes more than 200,000 clones, 75% to 90% of them seen just once. This CDR3 region has 13 residues. V was cut by 4 bases and J by 6 bases, with 13 bases left in between. Germline CDR1 LNHDA, CDR2 SQIVND (reference sequence).

The clonotype originates from a woman aged 25 to 39 who had recovered from COVID-19. The J gene is TRBJ2-7, the V gene TRBV19; perhaps TRBD1 as D (7 bases). What was sequenced was PBMCs or T cells enriched from blood (not recorded which). The chain's CDR3 is CASSKDRRGEQYF. In DNA, the CDR3 is TGTGCCAGTAGTAAGGACAGGCGGGGCGAGCAGTACTTC.